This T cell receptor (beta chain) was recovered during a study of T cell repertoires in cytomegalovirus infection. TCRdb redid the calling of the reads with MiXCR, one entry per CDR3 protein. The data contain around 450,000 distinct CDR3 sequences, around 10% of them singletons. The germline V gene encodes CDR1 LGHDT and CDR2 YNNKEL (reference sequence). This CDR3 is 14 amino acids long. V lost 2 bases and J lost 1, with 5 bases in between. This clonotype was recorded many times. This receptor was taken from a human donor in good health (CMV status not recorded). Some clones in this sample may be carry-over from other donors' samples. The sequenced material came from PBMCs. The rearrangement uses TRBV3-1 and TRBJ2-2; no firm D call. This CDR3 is CASSQSRNTGELFF. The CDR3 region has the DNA TGTGCCAGCAGCCAAAGTAGGAACACCGGGGAGCTGTTTTTT.